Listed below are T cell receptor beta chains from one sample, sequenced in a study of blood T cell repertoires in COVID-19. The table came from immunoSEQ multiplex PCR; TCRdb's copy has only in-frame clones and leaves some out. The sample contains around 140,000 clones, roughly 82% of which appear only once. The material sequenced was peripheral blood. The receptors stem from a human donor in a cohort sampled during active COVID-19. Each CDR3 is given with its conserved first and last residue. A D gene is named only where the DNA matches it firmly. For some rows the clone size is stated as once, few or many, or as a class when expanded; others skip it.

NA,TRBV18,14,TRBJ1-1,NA,TGTGCCAGCTCACCCTTAGGGCAGGGAGGTGAAGCTTTCTTT,CASSPLGQGGEAFF
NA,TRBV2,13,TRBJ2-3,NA,TGTGCCAGCAGTTACCTGCGGACAGATACGCAGTATTTT,CASSYLRTDTQYF
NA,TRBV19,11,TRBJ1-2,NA,TGTGCCAGTAATTCCAGGGATGGCTACACCTTC,CASNSRDGYTF
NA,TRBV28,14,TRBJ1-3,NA,TGTGCCAGCAGTTCAGGGGTACCGGGAAACACCATATATTTT,CASSSGVPGNTIYF
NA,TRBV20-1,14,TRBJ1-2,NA,TGCAGTGCTAGTTCTATATGGGGAGGACATGGCTACACCTTC,CSASSIWGGHGYTF
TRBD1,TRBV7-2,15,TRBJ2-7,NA,TGTGCCAGCAGTTGGGGACAGGGGGACTCCTACGAGCAGTACTTC,CASSWGQGDSYEQYF
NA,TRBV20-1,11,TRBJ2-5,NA,TGCAGTGCTTGGGACCGGGACACCTCGTACTTC,CSAWDRDTSYF
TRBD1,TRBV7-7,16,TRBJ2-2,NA,TGTGCTAGCAGCTTAGCCACGGGACAGGGAGCCGGGGAGCTGTTTTTT,CASSLATGQGAGELFF
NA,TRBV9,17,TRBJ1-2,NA,TGTGCCAGCAGCTCCCGGGACTTCCACCCCCTTAACTATGGCTACACCTTC,CASSSRDFHPLNYGYTF
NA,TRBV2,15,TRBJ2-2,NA,TGTGCCAGCAAAACAGGGACTACGAACACCGGGGAGCTGTTTTTT,CASKTGTTNTGELFF
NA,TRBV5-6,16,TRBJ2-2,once,TGTGCCAGCAGCTTGGGTCTAGCGCCGAACACCGGGGAGCTGTTTTTT,CASSLGLAPNTGELFF